The rows below give T cell receptor beta chains drawn from one sample of a study of control samples from healthy donors and cancer patients. Sequencing was performed with immunoSEQ multiplex PCR; in TCRdb, only in-frame clones are kept and a portion is missing. Here the sample spans 99,000 or so clones, about 80% being singletons. Input material: blood. These receptors were taken from a woman between 50 and 59 years old in good health. CDR3s include the opening cysteine and the closing phenylalanine or tryptophan. Each record gives: V gene, D gene, CDR3 length, CDR3 protein. A D gene is named only where the DNA matches it firmly.

>TRBV3-1/TRBV3-2|.|14
CASTPREGWTEAFF
>TRBV3-1/TRBV3-2|.|14
CASSQALNRGLAFF
>TRBV5-1|TRBD1|14
CASSSGQGSSPLHF
>TRBV7-9|.|14
CASSSSAPGYGYTF
>TRBV7-2|.|15
CASSLGTGFYNEQFF
>TRBV27|TRBD1|15
CASSRWTGGNTEAFF
>TRBV19|TRBD1|15
CASSILDRARQPQHF
>TRBV5-4|.|12
CASSYQGSEQYF
>TRBV4-1|.|15
CASSLTEVLQETQYF
>TRBV27|.|14
CASRGTYNNSPLHF
>TRBV6-5|.|15
CASSLHGDFNYEQYF
>TRBV11-3|.|14
CASSFEFSDTEAFF
>TRBV9|TRBD1|15
CASSGTGGITDEQYF
>TRBV7-2|.|14
CASSLLYSNQPQHF
>TRBV30|.|10
CARGTDTQYF
>TRBV5-5|.|13
CASSFSVGAGYTF
>TRBV19|.|18
CASSIHILRAHYGNTIYF
>TRBV4-2|.|15
CASSQDLKGGDGYTF
>TRBV20-1|TRBD1|14
CSASQGQGYYGYTF
>TRBV4-3|TRBD2|17
CASTPRLGLAGVHEQLF
>TRBV5-5|.|15
CASSLFSGNTGELFF
>TRBV9|TRBD1|18
CASSVPRTGGSGANVLTF
>TRBV2|.|15
CASSARDFRESEQFF
>TRBV6-6|.|13
CASSEGQNTEAFF
>TRBV6-5|TRBD1|15
CASSTGTVSSYEQYF
>TRBV7-3|.|16
CASSSKMASSSGELFF
>TRBV27|.|14
CASSRLGGLEELFF
>TRBV4-3|.|13
CASSQALTRPQHF
>TRBV4-2|.|15
CASSQQTGSTDTQYF
>TRBV5-1|.|12
CASSSTNEKLFF
>TRBV7-3|TRBD2|17
CASSRLGTSGGADTQYF
>TRBV4-1|TRBD2|15
CASSHQAGVSDTQYF
>TRBV5-4|.|16
CASSLTTGNTGNTIYF
>TRBV24-1|TRBD1|14
CATEEGAGGYEQYF
>TRBV19|TRBD1|13
CASSPDRVLGYTF
>TRBV19|TRBD2|15
CASSITAGGTDTQYF
>TRBV7-2|.|17
CASSLESWGRGSHEQYF
>TRBV18|.|15
CASSPPFRAGTEAFF
>TRBV5-6|.|14
CASSLMGDNTEAFF
>TRBV11-2|.|14
CASSPGTFTDTQYF
>TRBV10-1|TRBD2|22
CASESGLGGTSGRFGRTGELFF
>TRBV12-3/TRBV12-4|TRBD1|13
CASSPTGSRGYTF
>TRBV11-3|.|13
CASSNPLSGEQYF
>TRBV28|.|15
CASSRGGGGHQPQHF
>TRBV5-4|.|15
CASSLDGGRTDTQYF
>TRBV5-1|TRBD1|20
CASSLDPPFGTGTYNSPLHF
>TRBV6-6|.|16
CASSYRGSASGNTIYF